Below are 3 T cell receptor beta chains sequenced from a single sample in a study of OX40 agonist ivuxolimab in advanced cancers. Some clones are missing from TCRdb's copy, which holds only in-frame ones; the method was immunoSEQ multiplex PCR. Among some 25,000 clones listed, roughly three quarters were seen once. Source: CD4+ or CD8+ T cells sorted from blood, taken in a trial of the OX40 agonist ivuxolimab. The receptors come from an adult with an advanced solid tumor such as melanoma, head and neck, liver or kidney cancer.

Turning to this clone: Other DNA sequences within the sample encode an identical CDR3. The chain links TRBV9 to TRBJ2-1, with a possible D match to TRBD2 (5 bases). Germline-derived CDR1 and CDR2 are SGDLS and YYNGEE. Trimming removed 0 bases from V and 1 base from J, with 8 bases in between. This CDR3 is built from 15 residues. CDR3 nucleotide sequence: TGTGCCAGCAGCGTAGAAGAGGGATCCTACAATGAGCAGTTCTTC. Protein product: CASSVEEGSYNEQFF.

This clone has just a few counts. The chain has TRBV7-4 and TRBJ2-2; D possibly corresponds to TRBD2 (7 bases). Germline V CDR1 and CDR2: SGHVT, SQSDAQ. V lost 6 bases to trimming and J lost 6 bases, with 11 bases between them. This CDR3 spans 13 amino acids. The CDR3 sequence is CASSPGGAGELFF. CDR3 nucleotide sequence: TGTGCCAGCAGTCCGGGGGGCGCCGGGGAGCTGTTTTTT. The full variable domain, completed using reference TRBV7-4 and TRBJ2-2, is GAGVSQSPRYKVAKRGRDVALRCDSISGHVTLYWYRQTLGQGSEVLTYSQSDAQRDKSGRPSGRFSAERPERSVSTLKIQRTEQGDSAVYLCASSPGGAGELFFGEGSRLTVL.

V and J are TRBV4-3 and TRBJ2-1; D unresolved. The CDR3 consists of 14 residues. CDR1 and CDR2 (germline): LGHNA, YSLEER. The V gene lost 0 bases and the J gene lost 8 bases, with 11 bases spanning the gap. CDR3: CASSQEFGVDEQFF. In DNA, the CDR3 is TGCGCCAGCAGCCAAGAGTTTGGGGTGGATGAGCAGTTCTTC.